The 2 T cell receptor beta chains reported below all come from one sample, sequenced in a study of blood T cell repertoires in COVID-19. Measured with immunoSEQ multiplex PCR; TCRdb has only the in-frame clones, and not every one. This table has roughly 100,000 clones, approximately 87% appearing once. Sequencing input: peripheral blood. All receptors come from a human donor in a cohort sampled during active or convalescent COVID-19.

This chain connects TRBV5-4 to TRBJ1-6, with 7 bases lining up with TRBD1. Trimming cost V 5 bases and J 9 bases; bases outside gene matches: 8. CDR3 length equals 14 residues. Germline CDR1 reads SGHNT; CDR2 reads YYREEE (reference sequence). The CDR3 is CASSLIQGGSPLHF. CDR3 in DNA: TGTGCCAGCAGTCTGATCCAGGGGGGTTCACCCCTCCACTTT. The variable domain in full, with the rest retrieved from reference TRBV5-4 and TRBJ1-6, is ETGVTQSPTHLIKTRGQQVTLRCSSQSGHNTVSWYQQALGQGPQFIFQYYREEENGRGNFPPRFSGLQFPNYSSELNVNALELDDSALYLCASSLIQGGSPLHFGNGTRLTVT.

The V call is TRBV12-3 or TRBV12-4, the J call TRBJ2-6; D is uncertain. The CDR3 has 13 amino acids. With 6 bases removed from V and 3 bases from J, the gap between germline ends came to 6 bases. The CDR3 DNA reads TGTGCCAGCAGCCCTGTTGGGGCCAACGTCCTGACTTTC. It specifies CASSPVGANVLTF.